This TCR beta chain was sequenced during a study of blood T cells in healthy people across ages. Study-level results: Researchers deemed the diversity estimates from one million T cells underestimates. Strong correlation linked observed beta diversity and percent naive T cells.

A remark on this clonotype: Its antigen is still unknown.

Next came a second PCR, run for 7 to 11 cycles, which used a sample-barcoded 5' primer along with a J-beta primer mix. The template-switch adaptor, which had 12 random nucleotides, put a tag on each cDNA molecule. Each sample provided no less than 3 million CDR3-containing paired-end reads. Each CDR3 protein is one row after TCRdb ran MiXCR on the 5' RACE reads. The sample holds about 970,000 distinct CDR3 sequences, roughly 51% seen once. The V gene's germline CDR1 is DFQATT and CDR2 SNEGSKA (reference sequence). The CDR3 sequence is 13 residues long. V shed 0 bases and J shed 8 bases, with 8 bases lying between them.

The sequenced sample consisted of blood. The TCR sequence derives from a woman aged 55-70 years in good health. This rearrangement joins TRBV20-1 to TRBJ1-6; D gene unclear. The CDR3 here is CSARDGLDSPLHF. CDR3 nucleotide sequence: TGCAGTGCTAGAGACGGACTGGATTCACCCCTCCACTTT.